Sequencing of this TCR beta chain was carried out in a study of blood T cell repertoires in COVID-19. On the study more broadly: T cells, B-cell-depleted T cells, or PBMCs provided the cDNA or gDNA that served as material.

In the original processing: Amplification from reference gene primers served as the basis for estimated nucleated cell counts. Repertoires were generated with immunoSEQ multiplex PCR, while TCRdb's copy carries only in-frame clones and drops some. V and J calls and clone size follow that table, whereas D and trimming were derived from the DNA. The sample records 400,000 or so clones, 89% being singletons. Between the trimmed V and J ends, which lost 4 bases and 2 bases, there was a span of 6 bases. The CDR3 consists of 12 residues. Germline CDR1 is SGHRS and CDR2 is YFSETQ. The sequence was collected from a middle-aged woman with COVID-19, enrolled during active disease. V usage is TRBV5-1 and J usage is TRBJ1-2, with D unresolved. Input material: peripheral blood. CDR3 region: CASSPENYGYTF. The CDR3 bases are TGCGCCAGCAGCCCGGAGAACTATGGCTACACCTTC.